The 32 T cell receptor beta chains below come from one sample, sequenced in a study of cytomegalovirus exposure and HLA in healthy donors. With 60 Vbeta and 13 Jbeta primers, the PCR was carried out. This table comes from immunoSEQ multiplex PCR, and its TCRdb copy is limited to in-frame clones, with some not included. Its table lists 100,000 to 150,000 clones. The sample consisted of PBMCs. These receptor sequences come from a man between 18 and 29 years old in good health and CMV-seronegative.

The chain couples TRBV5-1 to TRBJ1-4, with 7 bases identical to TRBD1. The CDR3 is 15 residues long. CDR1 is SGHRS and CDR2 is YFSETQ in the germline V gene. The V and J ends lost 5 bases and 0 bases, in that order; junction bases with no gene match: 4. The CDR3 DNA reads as TGCGCCAGCAGTAGACAGGGAGCAACTAATGAAAAACTGTTTTTT. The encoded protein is CASSRQGATNEKLFF.

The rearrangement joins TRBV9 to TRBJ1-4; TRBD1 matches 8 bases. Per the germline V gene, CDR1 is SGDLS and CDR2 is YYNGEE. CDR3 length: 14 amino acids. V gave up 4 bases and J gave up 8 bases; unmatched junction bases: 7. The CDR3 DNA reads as TGTGCCAGCAGCTCCGGGACAGGTTGGGAAAAACTGTTTTTT. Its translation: CASSSGTGWEKLFF.

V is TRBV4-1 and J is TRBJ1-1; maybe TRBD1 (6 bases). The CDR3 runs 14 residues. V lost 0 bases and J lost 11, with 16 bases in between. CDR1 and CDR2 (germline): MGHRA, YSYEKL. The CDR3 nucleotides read TGCGCCAGCAGCCAAGATCCCCCAGGGGCAGGGGCTTTCTTT. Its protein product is CASSQDPPGAGAFF.

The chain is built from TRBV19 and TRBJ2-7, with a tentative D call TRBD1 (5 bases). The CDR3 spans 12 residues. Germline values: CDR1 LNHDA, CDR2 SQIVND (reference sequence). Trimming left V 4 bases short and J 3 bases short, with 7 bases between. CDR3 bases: TGTGCCAGTAGTAAGGGGCTCTACGAGCAGTACTTC. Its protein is CASSKGLYEQYF.

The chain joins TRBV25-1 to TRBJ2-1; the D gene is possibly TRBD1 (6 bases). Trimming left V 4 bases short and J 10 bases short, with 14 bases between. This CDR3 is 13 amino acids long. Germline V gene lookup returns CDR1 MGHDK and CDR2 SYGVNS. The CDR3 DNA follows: TGTGCCAGCAGTGGTATACAGGGTGAGGAGCAGTTCTTC. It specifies CASSGIQGEEQFF.

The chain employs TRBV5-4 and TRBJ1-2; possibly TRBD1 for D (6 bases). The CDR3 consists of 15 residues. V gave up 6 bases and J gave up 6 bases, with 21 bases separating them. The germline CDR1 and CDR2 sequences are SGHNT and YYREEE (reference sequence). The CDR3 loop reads CASTKGVVRGHGYTF. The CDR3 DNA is TGTGCCAGCACCAAGGGGGTTGTTAGGGGTCATGGCTACACCTTC.

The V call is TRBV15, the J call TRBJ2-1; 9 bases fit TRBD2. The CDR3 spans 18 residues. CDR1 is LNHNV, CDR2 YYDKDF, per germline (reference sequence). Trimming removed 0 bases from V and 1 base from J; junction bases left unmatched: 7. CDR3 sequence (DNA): TGTGCCACCAGCAGAGAAACGCGGGGGGGCCGGTCCTACAATGAGCAGTTCTTC. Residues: CATSRETRGGRSYNEQFF.

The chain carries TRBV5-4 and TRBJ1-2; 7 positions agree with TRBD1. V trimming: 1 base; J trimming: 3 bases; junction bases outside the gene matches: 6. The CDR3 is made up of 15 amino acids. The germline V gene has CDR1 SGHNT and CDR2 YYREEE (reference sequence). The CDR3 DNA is TGTGCCAGCAGCTTGCGGCTACAGGGGTACTATGGCTACACCTTC. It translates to CASSLRLQGYYGYTF.

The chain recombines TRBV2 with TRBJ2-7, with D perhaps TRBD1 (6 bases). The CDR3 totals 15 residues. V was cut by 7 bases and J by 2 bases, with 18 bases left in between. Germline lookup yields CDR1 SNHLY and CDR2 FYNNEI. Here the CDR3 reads CASIPRTVLTYEQYF. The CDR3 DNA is TGTGCCAGCATCCCTCGGACAGTATTAACCTACGAGCAGTACTTC.

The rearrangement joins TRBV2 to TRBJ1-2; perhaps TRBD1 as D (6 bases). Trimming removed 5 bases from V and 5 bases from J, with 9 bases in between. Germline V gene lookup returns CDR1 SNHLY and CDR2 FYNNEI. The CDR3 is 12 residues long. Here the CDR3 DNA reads TGTGCCAGCAGTACAGGGATTTATGGCTACACCTTC. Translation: CASSTGIYGYTF.

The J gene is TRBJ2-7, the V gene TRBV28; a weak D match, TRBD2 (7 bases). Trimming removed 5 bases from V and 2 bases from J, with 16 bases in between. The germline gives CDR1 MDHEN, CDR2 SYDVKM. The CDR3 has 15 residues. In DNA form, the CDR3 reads TGTGCCAGCAGTCGGTCGGGGGGCAGAGCCTACGAGCAGTACTTC. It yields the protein CASSRSGGRAYEQYF. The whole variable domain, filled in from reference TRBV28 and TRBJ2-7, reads DVKVTQSSRYLVKRTGEKVFLECVQDMDHENMFWYRQDPGLGLRLIYFSYDVKMKEKGDIPEGYSVSREKKERFSLILESASTNQTSMYLCASSRSGGRAYEQYFGPGTRLTVT.

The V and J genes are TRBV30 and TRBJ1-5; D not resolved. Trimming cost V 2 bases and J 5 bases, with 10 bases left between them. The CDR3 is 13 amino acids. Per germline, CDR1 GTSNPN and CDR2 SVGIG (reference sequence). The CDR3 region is CAWSLGEDQPQHF. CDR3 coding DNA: TGTGCCTGGAGTCTGGGAGAAGATCAGCCCCAGCATTTT.

The DNA for the CDR3 is TGTGCCAGTAGTAGCCCACAGACAGGGGCAAATCAGCCCCAGCATTTT. It is translated as CASSSPQTGANQPQHF. The J gene is TRBJ1-5, the V gene TRBV19; TRBD1 aligns across 8 bases. The CDR3 is made up of 16 amino acids. CDR1 and CDR2 from the germline V gene are LNHDA and SQIVND (reference sequence). V trimming: 4 bases; J trimming: 4 bases; junction bases outside the gene matches: 9.

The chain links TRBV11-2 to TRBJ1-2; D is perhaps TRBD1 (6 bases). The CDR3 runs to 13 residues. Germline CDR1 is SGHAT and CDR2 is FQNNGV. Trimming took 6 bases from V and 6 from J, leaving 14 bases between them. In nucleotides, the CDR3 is TGTGCCAGCAGACCATCCCGACAGGATGGCTACACCTTC. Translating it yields CASRPSRQDGYTF.

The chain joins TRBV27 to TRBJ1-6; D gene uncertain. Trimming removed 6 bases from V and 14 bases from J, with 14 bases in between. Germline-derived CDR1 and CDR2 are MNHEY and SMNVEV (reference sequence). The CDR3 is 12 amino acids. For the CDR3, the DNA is TGTGCCAGCAGGGCAGGAGGTATCGCCCTCCACTTT. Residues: CASRAGGIALHF.

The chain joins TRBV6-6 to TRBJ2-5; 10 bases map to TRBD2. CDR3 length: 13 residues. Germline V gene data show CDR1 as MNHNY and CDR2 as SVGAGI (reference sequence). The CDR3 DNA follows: TGTGTCCGGGCTAGCGGGAGCCAAGAGACCCAGTACTTC. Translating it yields CVRASGSQETQYF.

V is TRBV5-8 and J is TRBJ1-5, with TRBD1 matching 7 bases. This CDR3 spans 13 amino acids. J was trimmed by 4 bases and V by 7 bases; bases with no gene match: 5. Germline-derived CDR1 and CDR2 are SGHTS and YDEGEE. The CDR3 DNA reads TGTGCCAGCGCGGGACAGCCTAATCAGCCCCAGCATTTT. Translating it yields CASAGQPNQPQHF. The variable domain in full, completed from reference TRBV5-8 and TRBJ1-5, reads EAGVTQSPTHLIKTRGQQATLRCSPISGHTSVYWYQQALGLGLQFLLWYDEGEERNRGNFPPRFSGRQFPNYSSELNVNALELEDSALYLCASAGQPNQPQHFGDGTRLSIL.

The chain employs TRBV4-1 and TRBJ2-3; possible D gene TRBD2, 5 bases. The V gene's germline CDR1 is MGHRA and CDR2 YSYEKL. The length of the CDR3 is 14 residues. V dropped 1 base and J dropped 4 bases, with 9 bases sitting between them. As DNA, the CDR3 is TGCGCCAGCAGCCAAGGGACTTCAGCAGATACGCAGTATTTT. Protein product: CASSQGTSADTQYF.

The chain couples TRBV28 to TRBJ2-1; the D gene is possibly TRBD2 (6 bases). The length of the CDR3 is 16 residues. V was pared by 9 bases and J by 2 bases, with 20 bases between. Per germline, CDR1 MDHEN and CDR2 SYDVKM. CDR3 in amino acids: CARGVGSGHAYNEQFF. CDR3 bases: TGTGCCAGGGGGGTAGGTAGCGGTCATGCCTACAATGAGCAGTTCTTC. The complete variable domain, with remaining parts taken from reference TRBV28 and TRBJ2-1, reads DVKVTQSSRYLVKRTGEKVFLECVQDMDHENMFWYRQDPGLGLRLIYFSYDVKMKEKGDIPEGYSVSREKKERFSLILESASTNQTSMYLCARGVGSGHAYNEQFFGPGTRLTVL.

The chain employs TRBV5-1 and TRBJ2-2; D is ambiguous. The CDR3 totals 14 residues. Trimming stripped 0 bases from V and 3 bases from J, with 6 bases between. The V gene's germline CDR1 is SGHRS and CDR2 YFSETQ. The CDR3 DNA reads TGCGCCAGCAGCTTGGGTCACTACACCGGGGAGCTGTTTTTT. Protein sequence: CASSLGHYTGELFF.

The CDR3 DNA reads TGTGCCAGCTCACCACCGTGGGGATTTCAGGGGAACACCGGGGAGCTGTTTTTT. Its translation: CASSPPWGFQGNTGELFF. The chain joins TRBV18 to TRBJ2-2; D possibly corresponds to TRBD1 (5 bases). The CDR3 extends over 18 amino acids. Trimming removed 0 bases from V and 1 base from J, with 15 bases in between. Germline V lookup: CDR1 KGHSH, CDR2 LQKENI.

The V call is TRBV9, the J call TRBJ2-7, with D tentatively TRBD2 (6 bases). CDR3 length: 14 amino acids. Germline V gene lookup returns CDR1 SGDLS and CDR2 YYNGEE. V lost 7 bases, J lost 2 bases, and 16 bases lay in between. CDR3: CASGPLAKTYEQYF. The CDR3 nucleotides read TGTGCCAGCGGTCCCCTAGCGAAAACCTACGAGCAGTACTTC.

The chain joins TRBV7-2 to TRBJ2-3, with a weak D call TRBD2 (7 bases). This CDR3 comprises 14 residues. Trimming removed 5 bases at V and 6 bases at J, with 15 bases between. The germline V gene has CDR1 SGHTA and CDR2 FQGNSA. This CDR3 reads CASSRGALGDTQYF. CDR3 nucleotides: TGTGCCAGCAGCCGGGGGGCCCTAGGGGATACGCAGTATTTT.

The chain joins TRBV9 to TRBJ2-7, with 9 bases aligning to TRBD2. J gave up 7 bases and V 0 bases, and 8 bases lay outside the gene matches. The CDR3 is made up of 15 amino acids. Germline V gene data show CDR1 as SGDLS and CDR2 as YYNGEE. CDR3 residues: CASSVDPAGGQEQYF. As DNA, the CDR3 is TGTGCCAGCAGCGTAGACCCAGCGGGGGGACAAGAGCAGTACTTC.

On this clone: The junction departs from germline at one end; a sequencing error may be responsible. CDR3 loop: CASSLSLAGDLVF. The CDR3 nucleotides are TGTGCCAGCAGCTTATCACTAGCGGGAGATCTGGTCTTC. The rearrangement uses TRBV7-3 and TRBJ2-1, with TRBD2 matching 11 bases. This CDR3 spans 13 amino acids. CDR1 is SGHTA, CDR2 FQGTGA, per germline.

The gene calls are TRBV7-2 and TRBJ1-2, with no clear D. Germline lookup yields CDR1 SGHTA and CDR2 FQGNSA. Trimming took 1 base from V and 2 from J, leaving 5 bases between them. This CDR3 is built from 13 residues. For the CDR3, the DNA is TGTGCCAGCAGCTTAGGGCAAAACTATGGCTACACCTTC. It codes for CASSLGQNYGYTF.

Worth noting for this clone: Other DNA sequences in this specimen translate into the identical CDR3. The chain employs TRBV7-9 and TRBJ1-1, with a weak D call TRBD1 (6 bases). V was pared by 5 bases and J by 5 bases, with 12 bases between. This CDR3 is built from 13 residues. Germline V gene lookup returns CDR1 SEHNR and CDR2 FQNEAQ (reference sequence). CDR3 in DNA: TGTGCCAGCAGCCAGGGACAAGGGACTGAAGCTTTCTTT. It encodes CASSQGQGTEAFF.

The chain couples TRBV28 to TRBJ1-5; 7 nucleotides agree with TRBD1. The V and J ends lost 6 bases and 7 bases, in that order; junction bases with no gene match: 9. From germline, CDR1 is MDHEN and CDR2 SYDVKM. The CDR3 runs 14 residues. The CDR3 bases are TGTGCCAGCAGGATAGGGGGCTCGGGACAGCCCCAGCATTTT. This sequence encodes CASRIGGSGQPQHF.

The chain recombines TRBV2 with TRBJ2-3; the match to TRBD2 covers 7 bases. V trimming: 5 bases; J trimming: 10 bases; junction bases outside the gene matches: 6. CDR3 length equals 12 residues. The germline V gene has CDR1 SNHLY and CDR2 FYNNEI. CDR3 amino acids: CASSSNSGAQYF. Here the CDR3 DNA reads TGTGCCAGCAGTTCTAACAGCGGGGCGCAGTATTTT.

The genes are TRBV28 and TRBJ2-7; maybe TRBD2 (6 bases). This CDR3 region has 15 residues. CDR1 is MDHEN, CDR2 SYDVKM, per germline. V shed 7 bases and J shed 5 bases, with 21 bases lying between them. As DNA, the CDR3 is TGTGCCAGCAAACCCGGTGGGGGGAGTTGGGACGAGCAGTACTTC. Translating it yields CASKPGGGSWDEQYF.

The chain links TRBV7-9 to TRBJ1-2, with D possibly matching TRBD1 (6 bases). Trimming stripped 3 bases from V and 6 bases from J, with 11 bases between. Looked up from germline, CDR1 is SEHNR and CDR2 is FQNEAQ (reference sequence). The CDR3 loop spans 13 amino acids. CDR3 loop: CASSFIRGDGYTF. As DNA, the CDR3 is TGTGCCAGCAGCTTTATCAGGGGCGATGGCTACACCTTC.

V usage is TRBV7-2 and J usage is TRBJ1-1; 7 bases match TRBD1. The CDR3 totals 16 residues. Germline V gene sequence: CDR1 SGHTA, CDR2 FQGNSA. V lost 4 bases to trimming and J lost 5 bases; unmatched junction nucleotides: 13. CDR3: CASSSQQGPRGTEAFF. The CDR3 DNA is TGTGCCAGCAGCTCCCAACAGGGGCCGAGGGGGACTGAAGCTTTCTTT.